This entry concerns a single T cell receptor (beta chain). A much larger clone is a single base away; this may be a read error. Researchers amplified the TCR beta CDR3 regions from RNA transcripts. A first-round RT-PCR of the TCR CDR3 used the HTBI primer set. TCRdb called the multiplex PCR reads again in MiXCR, with one record for every CDR3 protein. The data show approximately 100,000 distinct CDR3 sequences, 47% seen once. The data were obtained in a study of T cells in Graves' hyperthyroidism and ophthalmopathy. Together with thyroid ultrasound, orbital computed tomography, serum thyroxine and TRAb, clinical symptoms were used for diagnoses. This CDR3 region has 13 residues. J gave up 6 bases and V 10 bases, and 9 bases lay outside the gene matches. Germline lookup yields CDR1 MNHEY and CDR2 SVGEGT.

This chain joins TRBV6-2 or TRBV6-3 and TRBJ2-7; TRBD2 matches at 10 bases. The sequence was obtained from a man aged 35-49 years with Graves' hyperthyroidism. Sequencing input: blood. The chain's CDR3 is CATRASGSSEQYF. CDR3 nucleotides: TGTGCCACCCGGGCTAGCGGGAGCAGCGAGCAGTACTTC.